This TCR beta chain stems from a study of blood T cell repertoires in COVID-19. Study information: COVID-19 samples from acute and convalescent phases originated in the United States, Italy and Spain. The analysed material was cDNA or gDNA that came from T cells, B-cell-depleted T cells, or PBMCs.

Participants were aged roughly 18 to 90 years, lived in about two dozen US areas, and enrolled virtually. Methods used by the authors: Amplifying reference gene primers gave estimates of nucleated cell counts. The repertoire was sequenced with immunoSEQ multiplex PCR; TCRdb's copy has only in-frame clones and lacks some. Clone size and the V and J calls come from that table; the DNA yielded D and trimming. Among 200,000 or so clones listed, roughly 90% were seen once. Sequenced material: PBMCs or T cells enriched from blood (not recorded which). The receptor comes from a woman aged 18-30 years who had recovered from COVID-19.

In nucleotides, the CDR3 is TGTGCCAGCAGTGATTGGGGACAGGGGTATAGTGGCACCTTC. Its protein is CASSDWGQGYSGTF. The chain combines TRBV2 with TRBJ1-2; 10 bases are a match to TRBD1. V was clipped by 3 bases and J by 13 bases; unmatched bases: 11. CDR1 and CDR2 from the germline V gene are SNHLY and FYNNEI. This CDR3 is built from 14 residues.